One T cell receptor (beta chain) is described in this entry. Its antigen is unknown. Time point denoted: persistent/refractory GD, antithyroid drugs over 5 years with positive TRAb. There was RNA extracted from PBMCs, and the TCR library was made from it. This sample is drawn from a study of regulatory T cells in long-lasting Graves disease. Whole-study context: Patients with persistent Graves' disease had over 5 years of antithyroid drugs and persistent TSH receptor antibodies. Whole-study findings and limits: Persistent Graves' cases showed lower TCR diversity than newly diagnosed cases. Thyroid tissue went unstudied; only peripheral blood was examined. Persistent disease was characterized by preferential usage of TRBV28, TRBJ1-2 and TRBJ2-5.

Germline lookup yields CDR1 SQVTM and CDR2 ANQGSEA. The CDR3 is 14 amino acids. J gave up 6 bases and V 5 bases, and 7 bases lay outside the gene matches. The TCR beta library used iRepertoire HTBI primers with Arm-PCR amplification of CDR3. A single record per CDR3 protein comes from TCRdb applying MiXCR to the multiplex PCR reads. The sample contains hundreds of thousands of distinct CDR3 sequences, under 25% of which appear only once. The chain couples TRBV29-1 to TRBJ1-4; 9 nucleotides match TRBD1. Sequenced here: peripheral blood mononuclear cells (PBMCs), sampled when the disease was refractory, from a patient treated with antithyroid drugs. The clonotype was recovered from a female donor with Graves disease. The DNA for the CDR3 is TGCAGCGTTCGTCTTTGGGACAGGGATGAAAAACTGTTTTTT. Residues: CSVRLWDRDEKLFF.